The 3 T cell receptor beta chains below come from one sample, sequenced in a study of Graves' ophthalmopathy and Graves' hyperthyroidism. Amplified TCR beta CDR3 regions were obtained using RNA transcripts as template. First-round RT-PCR with HTBI primers preceded a second-round multiplex PCR. TCRdb re-called the multiplex PCR reads with MiXCR, one entry per CDR3 protein. The top ten hold over 8.5% of the sample, which has around 1.1 million distinct CDR3 sequences, less than 45% seen once. The material sequenced was peripheral blood or thyroid tissue (not recorded which). These receptors all come from an adult man with Graves' hyperthyroidism.

The V call is TRBV7-2, the J call TRBJ2-7; perhaps TRBD1 as D (5 bases). Trimming shortened V by 2 bases and J by 5 bases, and 16 bases separated the two germline ends. The CDR3 runs 15 residues. Germline CDR1 SGHTA, CDR2 FQGNSA. The CDR3 DNA reads as TGTGCCAGCAGCTTAACGGGCAGGGCTGGCGACGAGCAGTACTTC. Its protein product is CASSLTGRAGDEQYF.

The chain combines TRBV19 with TRBJ1-5; D gene unclear. The germline CDR1 and CDR2 sequences are LNHDA and SQIVND (reference sequence). The CDR3 is made up of 14 amino acids. V was pared by 5 bases and J by 2 bases, with 10 bases between. In DNA form, the CDR3 reads TGTGCCAGTAGTTCGGGTTACGGCAATCAGCCCCAGCATTTT. Protein sequence: CASSSGYGNQPQHF.

This clonotype was recorded many times. The junction does not match germline at one end; this may be a read error. The chain couples TRBV12-3 or TRBV12-4 to TRBJ1-5, with 11 bases that match TRBD1. The CDR3 is 12 residues long. The CDR3, as DNA: TGTGCCAGCAGTTCGGACCGGGACAGGGGGTATTTT. This translates into CASSSDRDRGYF.